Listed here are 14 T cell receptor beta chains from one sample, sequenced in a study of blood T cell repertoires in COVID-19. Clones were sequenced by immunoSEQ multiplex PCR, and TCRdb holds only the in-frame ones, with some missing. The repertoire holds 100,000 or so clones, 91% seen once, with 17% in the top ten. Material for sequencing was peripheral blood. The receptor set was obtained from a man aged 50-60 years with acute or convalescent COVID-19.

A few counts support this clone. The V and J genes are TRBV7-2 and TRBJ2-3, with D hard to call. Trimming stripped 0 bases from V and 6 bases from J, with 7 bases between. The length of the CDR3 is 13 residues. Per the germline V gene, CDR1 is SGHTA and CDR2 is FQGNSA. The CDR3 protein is CASSLALPDTQYF. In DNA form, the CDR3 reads TGTGCCAGCAGCTTAGCCCTTCCCGATACGCAGTATTTT.

Here the CDR3 DNA reads TGCAGTGCTCAAGACAACCAGGGCTACACCTTC. Amino acid sequence: CSAQDNQGYTF. This chain connects TRBV20-1 to TRBJ1-2; D uncertain. The CDR3 consists of 11 residues. CDR1 is DFQATT, CDR2 SNEGSKA, per germline (reference sequence). V shed 5 bases and J shed 8 bases, with 12 bases lying between them.

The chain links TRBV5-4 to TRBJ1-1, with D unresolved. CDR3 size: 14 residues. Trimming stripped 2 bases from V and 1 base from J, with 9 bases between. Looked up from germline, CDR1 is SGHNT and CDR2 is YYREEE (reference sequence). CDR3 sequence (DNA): TGTGCCAGCAGCTTCGGCGGGGAGAACACTGAAGCTTTCTTT. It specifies CASSFGGENTEAFF.

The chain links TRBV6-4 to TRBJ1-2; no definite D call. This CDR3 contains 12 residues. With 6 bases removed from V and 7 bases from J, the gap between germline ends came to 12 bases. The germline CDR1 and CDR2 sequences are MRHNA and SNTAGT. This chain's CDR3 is CASRPSAGGYTF. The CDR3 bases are TGTGCCAGCAGACCTTCCGCCGGTGGCTACACCTTC.

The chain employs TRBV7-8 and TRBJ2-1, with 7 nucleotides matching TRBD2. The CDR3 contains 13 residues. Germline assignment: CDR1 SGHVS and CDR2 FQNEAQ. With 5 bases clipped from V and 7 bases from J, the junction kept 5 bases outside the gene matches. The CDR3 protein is CASSPWTRNEQFF. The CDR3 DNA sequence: TGTGCCAGCAGCCCCTGGACTAGAAATGAGCAGTTCTTC.

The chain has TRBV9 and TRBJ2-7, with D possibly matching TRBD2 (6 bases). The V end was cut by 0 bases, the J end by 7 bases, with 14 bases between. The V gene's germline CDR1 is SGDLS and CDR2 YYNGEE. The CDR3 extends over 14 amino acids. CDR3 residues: CASSVDPEEGEQYF. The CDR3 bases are TGTGCCAGCAGCGTAGATCCAGAGGAGGGGGAGCAGTACTTC.

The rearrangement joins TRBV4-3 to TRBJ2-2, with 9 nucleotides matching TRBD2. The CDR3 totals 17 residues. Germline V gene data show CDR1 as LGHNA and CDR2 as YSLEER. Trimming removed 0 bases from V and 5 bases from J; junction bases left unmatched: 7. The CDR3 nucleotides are TGCGCCAGCAGCCAAGATGGGAGCGGGGGGTTGACCGGGGAGCTGTTTTTT. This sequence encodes CASSQDGSGGLTGELFF.

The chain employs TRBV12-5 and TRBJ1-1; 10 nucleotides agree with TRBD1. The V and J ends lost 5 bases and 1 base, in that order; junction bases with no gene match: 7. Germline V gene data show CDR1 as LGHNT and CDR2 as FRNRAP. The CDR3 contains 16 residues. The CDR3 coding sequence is TGTGCTAGTGGTCCGGGACAGGGGCATTGGAACACTGAAGCTTTCTTT. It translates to CASGPGQGHWNTEAFF.

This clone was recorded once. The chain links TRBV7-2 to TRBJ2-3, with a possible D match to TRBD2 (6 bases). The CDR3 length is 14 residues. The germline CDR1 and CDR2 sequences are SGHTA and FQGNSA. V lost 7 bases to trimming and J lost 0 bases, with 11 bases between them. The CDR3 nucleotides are TGTGCCAGCACCCCGGGGGACAGCACAGATACGCAGTATTTT. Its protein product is CASTPGDSTDTQYF.

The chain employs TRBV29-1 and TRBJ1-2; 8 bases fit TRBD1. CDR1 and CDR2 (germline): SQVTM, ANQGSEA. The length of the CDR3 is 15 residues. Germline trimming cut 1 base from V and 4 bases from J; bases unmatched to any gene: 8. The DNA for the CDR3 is TGCAGCGTTGAAGCCCGGGACAGGCTCGTCTATGGCTACACCTTC. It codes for CSVEARDRLVYGYTF.

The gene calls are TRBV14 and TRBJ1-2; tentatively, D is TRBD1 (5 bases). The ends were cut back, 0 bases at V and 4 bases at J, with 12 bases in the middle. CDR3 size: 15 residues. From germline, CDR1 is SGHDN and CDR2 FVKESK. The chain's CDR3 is CASSQDRAAFYGYTF. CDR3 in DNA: TGTGCCAGCAGCCAAGACAGGGCCGCTTTCTATGGCTACACCTTC.

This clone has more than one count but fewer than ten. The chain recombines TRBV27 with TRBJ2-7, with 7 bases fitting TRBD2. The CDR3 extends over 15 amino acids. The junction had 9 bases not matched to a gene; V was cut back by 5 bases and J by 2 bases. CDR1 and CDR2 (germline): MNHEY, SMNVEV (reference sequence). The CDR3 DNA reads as TGTGCCAGCAGTGTTTCGCGGGGGAGTCCCTACGAGCAGTACTTC. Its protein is CASSVSRGSPYEQYF.

The CDR3 DNA is TGTGCCAGTTTGACCCACAGGAACACCGGGGAGCTGTTTTTT. Residues: CASLTHRNTGELFF. The V gene is TRBV19, the J gene TRBJ2-2; D gene unclear. Germline loops: CDR1 LNHDA, CDR2 SQIVND (reference sequence). The CDR3 extends over 14 amino acids. Trimming removed 8 bases at V and 1 base at J, with 11 bases between.

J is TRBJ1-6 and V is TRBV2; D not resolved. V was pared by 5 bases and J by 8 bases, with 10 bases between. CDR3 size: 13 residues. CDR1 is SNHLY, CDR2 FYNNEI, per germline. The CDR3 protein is CASSFAGDSPLHF. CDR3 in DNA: TGTGCCAGCAGTTTTGCGGGAGATTCACCCCTCCACTTT.